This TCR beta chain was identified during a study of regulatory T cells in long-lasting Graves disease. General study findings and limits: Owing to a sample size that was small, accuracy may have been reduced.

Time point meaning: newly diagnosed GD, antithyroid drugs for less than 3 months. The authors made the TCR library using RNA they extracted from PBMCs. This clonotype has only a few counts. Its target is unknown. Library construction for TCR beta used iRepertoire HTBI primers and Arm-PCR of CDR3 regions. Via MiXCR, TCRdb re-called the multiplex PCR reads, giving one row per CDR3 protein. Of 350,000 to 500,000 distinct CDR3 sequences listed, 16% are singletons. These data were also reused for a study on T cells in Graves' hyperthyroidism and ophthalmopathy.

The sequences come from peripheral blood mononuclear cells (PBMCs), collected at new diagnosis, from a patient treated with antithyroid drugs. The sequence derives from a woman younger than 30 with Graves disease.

CDR3 sequence (DNA): TGCGCCAGCAGCGATTCCCTCGGCTTGGGTGAGCAGTTCTTC. Its translation: CASSDSLGLGEQFF. The rearrangement joins TRBV10-2 to TRBJ2-1; D gene unclear. Trimming removed 6 bases from V and 9 bases from J, with 18 bases in between. This CDR3 has 14 amino acids. In germline, CDR1 is WSHSY, CDR2 SAAADI.